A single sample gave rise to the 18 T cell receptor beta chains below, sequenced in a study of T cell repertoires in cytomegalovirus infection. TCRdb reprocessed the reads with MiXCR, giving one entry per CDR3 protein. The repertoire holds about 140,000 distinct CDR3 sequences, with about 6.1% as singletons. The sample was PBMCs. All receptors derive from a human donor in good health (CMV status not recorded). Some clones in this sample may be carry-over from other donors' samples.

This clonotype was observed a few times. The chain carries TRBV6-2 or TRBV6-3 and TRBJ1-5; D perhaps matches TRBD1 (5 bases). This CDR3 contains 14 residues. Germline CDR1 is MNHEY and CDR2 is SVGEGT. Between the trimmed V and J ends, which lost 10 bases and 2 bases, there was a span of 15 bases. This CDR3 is CATTGVTGNQPQHF. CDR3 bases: TGTGCCACCACGGGGGTTACGGGCAATCAGCCCCAGCATTTT.

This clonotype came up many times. The CDR3 DNA sequence: TGTGCCAGCAGCCGGACAGTCTCTCACTCTGGAAACACCATATATTTT. Its translation: CASSRTVSHSGNTIYF. V and J are TRBV7-8 and TRBJ1-3, with D perhaps matching TRBD1 (6 bases). Trimming removed 5 bases at V and 0 bases at J, with 14 bases between. Per the germline V gene, CDR1 is SGHVS and CDR2 is FQNEAQ. CDR3 length equals 16 residues.

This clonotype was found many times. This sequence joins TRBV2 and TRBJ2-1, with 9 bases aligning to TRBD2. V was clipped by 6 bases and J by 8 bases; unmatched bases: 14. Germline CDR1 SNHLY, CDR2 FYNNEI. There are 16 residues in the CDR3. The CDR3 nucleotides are TGTGCCAGCAGGGGGGTGGTGGCGGGGGGGCCGTATGAGCAGTTCTTC. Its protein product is CASRGVVAGGPYEQFF.

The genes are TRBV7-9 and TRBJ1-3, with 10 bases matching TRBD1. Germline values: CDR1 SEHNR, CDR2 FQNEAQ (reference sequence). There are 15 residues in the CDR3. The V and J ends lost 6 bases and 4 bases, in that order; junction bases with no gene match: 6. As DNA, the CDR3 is TGTGCCAGCAGGAGACAGGGGGCGCTGGGAAACACCATATATTTT. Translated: CASRRQGALGNTIYF.

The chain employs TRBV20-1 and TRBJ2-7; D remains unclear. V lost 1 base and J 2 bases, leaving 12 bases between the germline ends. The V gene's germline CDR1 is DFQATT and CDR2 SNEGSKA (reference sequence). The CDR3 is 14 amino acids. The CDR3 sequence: CSARVGSSTYEQYF. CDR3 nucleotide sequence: TGCAGTGCTAGAGTGGGGTCTTCCACCTACGAGCAGTACTTC.

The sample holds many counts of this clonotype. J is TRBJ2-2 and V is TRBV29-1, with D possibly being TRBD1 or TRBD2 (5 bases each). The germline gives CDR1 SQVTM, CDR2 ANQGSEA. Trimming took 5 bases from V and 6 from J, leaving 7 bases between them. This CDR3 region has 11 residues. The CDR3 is CSVRDAGELFF. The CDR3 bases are TGCAGCGTTAGGGACGCCGGGGAGCTGTTTTTT.

CDR3 in amino acids: CATSRDWMLTDTQYF. The CDR3 DNA reads as TGTGCCACCAGCAGAGATTGGATGCTCACAGATACGCAGTATTTT. This chain joins TRBV15 and TRBJ2-3; D is uncertain. This CDR3 spans 15 amino acids. Trimming cost V 0 bases and J 2 bases, with 9 bases left between them. The germline V gene has CDR1 LNHNV and CDR2 YYDKDF (reference sequence).

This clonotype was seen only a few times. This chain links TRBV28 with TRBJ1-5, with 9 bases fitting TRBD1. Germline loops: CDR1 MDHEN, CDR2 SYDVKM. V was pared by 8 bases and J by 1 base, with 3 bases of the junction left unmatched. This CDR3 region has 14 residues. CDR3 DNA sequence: TGTGCCAGCTACGGACAGGGGAGCAATCAGCCCCAGCATTTT. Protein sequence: CASYGQGSNQPQHF.

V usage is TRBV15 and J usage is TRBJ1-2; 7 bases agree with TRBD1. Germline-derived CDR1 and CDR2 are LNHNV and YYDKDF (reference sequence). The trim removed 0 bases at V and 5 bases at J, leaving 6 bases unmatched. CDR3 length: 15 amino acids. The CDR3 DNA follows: TGTGCCACCAGCAGAGATATACAGGGGAGTTATGGCTACACCTTC. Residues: CATSRDIQGSYGYTF.

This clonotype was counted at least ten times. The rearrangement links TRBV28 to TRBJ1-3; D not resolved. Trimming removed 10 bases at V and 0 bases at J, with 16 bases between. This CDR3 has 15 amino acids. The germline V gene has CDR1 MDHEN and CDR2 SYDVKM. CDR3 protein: CATRLSYSSGNTIYF. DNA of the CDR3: TGTGCCACCAGACTCTCTTACAGCTCTGGAAACACCATATATTTT.

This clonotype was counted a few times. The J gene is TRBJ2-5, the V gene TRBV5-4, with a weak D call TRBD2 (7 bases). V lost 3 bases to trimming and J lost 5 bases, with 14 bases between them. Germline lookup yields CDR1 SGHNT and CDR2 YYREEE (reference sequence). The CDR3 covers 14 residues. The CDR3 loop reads CASSWGGAMETQYF. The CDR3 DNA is TGTGCCAGCAGCTGGGGGGGGGCCATGGAGACCCAGTACTTC.

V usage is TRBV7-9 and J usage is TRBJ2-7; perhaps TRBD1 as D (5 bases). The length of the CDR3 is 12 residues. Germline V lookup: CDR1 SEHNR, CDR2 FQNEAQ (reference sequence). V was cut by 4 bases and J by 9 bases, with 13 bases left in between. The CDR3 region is CASSSIDSGQYF. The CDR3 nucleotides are TGTGCCAGCAGCTCTATTGACAGTGGGCAGTACTTC.

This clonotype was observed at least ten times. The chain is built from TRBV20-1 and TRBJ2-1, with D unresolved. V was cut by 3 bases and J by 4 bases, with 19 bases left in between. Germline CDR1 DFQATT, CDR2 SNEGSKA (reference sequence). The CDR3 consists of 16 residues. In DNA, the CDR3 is TGCAGTGCTAGCCCCCAGGCCATGGTAGGGTACAATGAGCAGTTCTTC. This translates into CSASPQAMVGYNEQFF.

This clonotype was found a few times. The CDR3 DNA reads TGTGCCAGCAGCTCTCTGTCGGGACCCTTTGGAGAGCAGTACTTC. Encoded protein: CASSSLSGPFGEQYF. The V and J genes are TRBV7-3 and TRBJ2-7, with D possibly being TRBD1 or TRBD2 (5 bases each). The length of the CDR3 is 15 residues. The V gene's germline CDR1 is SGHTA and CDR2 FQGTGA. Between the trimmed V and J ends, which lost 4 bases and 7 bases, there was a span of 20 bases.

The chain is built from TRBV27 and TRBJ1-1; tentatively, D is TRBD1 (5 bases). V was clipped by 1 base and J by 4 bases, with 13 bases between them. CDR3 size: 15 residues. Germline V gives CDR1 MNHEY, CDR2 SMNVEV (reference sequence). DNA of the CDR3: TGTGCCAGCAGTTTATACCCAGGGACGGGCACTGAAGCTTTCTTT. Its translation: CASSLYPGTGTEAFF.

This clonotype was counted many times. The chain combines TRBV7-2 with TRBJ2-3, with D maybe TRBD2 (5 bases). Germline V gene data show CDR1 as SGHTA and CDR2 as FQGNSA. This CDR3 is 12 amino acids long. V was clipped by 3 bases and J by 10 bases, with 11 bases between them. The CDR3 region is CASSFTTGAQYF. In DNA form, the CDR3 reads TGTGCCAGCAGCTTTACTACCGGGGCGCAGTATTTT.

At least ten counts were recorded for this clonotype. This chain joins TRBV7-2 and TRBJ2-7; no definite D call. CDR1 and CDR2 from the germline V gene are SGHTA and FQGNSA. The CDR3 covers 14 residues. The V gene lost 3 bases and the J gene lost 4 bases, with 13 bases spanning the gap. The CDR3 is CASSFSPRSYEQYF. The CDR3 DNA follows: TGTGCCAGCAGCTTCTCCCCCCGCTCGTACGAGCAGTACTTC.

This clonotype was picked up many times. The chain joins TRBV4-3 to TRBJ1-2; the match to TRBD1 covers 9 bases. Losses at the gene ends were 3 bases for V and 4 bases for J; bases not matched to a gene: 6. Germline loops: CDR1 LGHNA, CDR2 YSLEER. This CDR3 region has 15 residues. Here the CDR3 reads CASSQGTGPFYGYTF. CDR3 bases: TGCGCCAGCAGCCAGGGGACAGGGCCGTTCTATGGCTACACCTTC.